This T cell receptor (beta chain) was sequenced in a study of beta chain features in type 1 diabetes. Study outcomes and limitations: Patients with type 1 diabetes showed fewer VDJ junction insertions and more deletions. Whether TCRB rearrangement is influenced by HLA type was left unresolved in this analysis. Shorter TCRB CDR3s, moderately but significantly so, marked every one of the four CD4+ subsets in Type 1 diabetes patients.

All of the isolated RNA was reverse transcribed, so expressed TCRB transcripts were sequenced. Generated by immunoSEQ multiplex PCR, the TCRdb table keeps only in-frame clones and is missing some. The top ten hold roughly 0.04% of the sample, which has some 660,000 clones, more than 13% seen once. To note about this clone: Its antigen is unknown.

The CDR3 covers 11 residues. V lost 11 bases to trimming and J lost 14 bases, with 18 bases between them. Germline V CDR1 and CDR2: MDHEN, SYDVKM. Material for sequencing was naive CD4+ T cells from blood. This receptor was identified in a man between 18 and 29 years old with type 1 diabetes. The chain joins TRBV28 to TRBJ1-4; tentatively, D is TRBD1 (5 bases). CDR3: CAGPGTDDLFF. In nucleotides, the CDR3 is TGTGCCGGCCCTGGGACGGATGATCTGTTTTTT. Based on the CDR3 plus reference TRBV28 and TRBJ1-4, the full variable domain is DVKVTQSSRYLVKRTGEKVFLECVQDMDHENMFWYRQDPGLGLRLIYFSYDVKMKEKGDIPEGYSVSREKKERFSLILESASTNQTSMYLCAGPGTDDLFFGSGTQLSVL.